The rows below give T cell receptor beta chains drawn from one sample of a study of early T cells in non-severe SARS-CoV-2 infection. TCRdb re-derived calls from the 5' RACE reads in MiXCR, one entry per CDR3 protein. The table has approximately 110,000 distinct CDR3 sequences, under 15% seen once; the top ten hold roughly 22%. Sequences were obtained from whole blood. The receptors derive from an adult who was a healthcare worker with PCR-confirmed SARS-CoV-2 infection or an uninfected control (not recorded which). Both conserved end residues are part of each CDR3. The order of the fields is V gene, clone size, D gene, J gene, CDR3 protein, CDR3 DNA. A D gene is named only where the DNA matches it firmly. Only part of the rows carry a size: once, few, many, or a class if the clone is expanded.

v_gene: TRBV12-3/TRBV12-4; abundance: few; d_gene: -; j_gene: TRBJ2-4; CDR3aa: CASSFSGRLSQYF; CDR3nt: TGTGCCAGCAGTTTCTCCGGACGGCTTTCTCAGTACTTC
v_gene: TRBV15; abundance: -; d_gene: -; j_gene: TRBJ1-2; CDR3aa: CATSRDRLSGYTF; CDR3nt: TGTGCCACCAGCAGAGATCGATTAAGTGGCTACACCTTC
v_gene: TRBV7-3; abundance: -; d_gene: -; j_gene: TRBJ2-3; CDR3aa: CASSLTYRSTDTQYF; CDR3nt: TGTGCCAGCAGCTTAACGTACAGAAGTACAGATACGCAGTATTTT
v_gene: TRBV10-3; abundance: -; d_gene: -; j_gene: TRBJ2-3; CDR3aa: CAIRPGTPTDTQYF; CDR3nt: TGTGCCATCAGGCCCGGGACGCCCACAGATACGCAGTATTTT
v_gene: TRBV20-1; abundance: -; d_gene: TRBD1; j_gene: TRBJ2-3; CDR3aa: CSARGARGRGDTQYF; CDR3nt: TGCAGTGCTAGAGGGGCCAGGGGGCGAGGAGATACGCAGTATTTT
v_gene: TRBV27; abundance: -; d_gene: -; j_gene: TRBJ2-3; CDR3aa: CASSLGVGNTDTQYF; CDR3nt: TGTGCCAGCAGTTTAGGGGTGGGGAACACAGATACGCAGTATTTT
v_gene: TRBV7-3; abundance: few; d_gene: -; j_gene: TRBJ2-3; CDR3aa: CASSLGQATDTQYF; CDR3nt: TGTGCCAGCAGCTTAGGTCAGGCCACAGATACGCAGTATTTT
v_gene: TRBV20-1; abundance: -; d_gene: -; j_gene: TRBJ2-7; CDR3aa: CSAAEGSRYEQYF; CDR3nt: TGCAGTGCTGCCGAGGGGAGTCGCTACGAGCAGTACTTC
v_gene: TRBV15; abundance: many; d_gene: -; j_gene: TRBJ2-7; CDR3aa: CATSRGSKDSYEQYF; CDR3nt: TGTGCCACCAGCAGAGGGAGCAAGGACTCCTACGAGCAGTACTTC
v_gene: TRBV11-1; abundance: few; d_gene: -; j_gene: TRBJ2-3; CDR3aa: CASTSGVDTQYF; CDR3nt: TGTGCCAGCACTTCCGGCGTTGATACGCAGTATTTT
v_gene: TRBV12-3/TRBV12-4; abundance: few; d_gene: TRBD1; j_gene: TRBJ1-2; CDR3aa: CASSLVRWDSLYGYTF; CDR3nt: TGTGCCAGCAGTTTGGTTCGTTGGGACAGCCTCTATGGCTACACCTTC
v_gene: TRBV12-3/TRBV12-4; abundance: -; d_gene: TRBD1; j_gene: TRBJ1-1; CDR3aa: CASSPTGANTEAFF; CDR3nt: TGTGCCAGCAGTCCGACAGGGGCGAACACTGAAGCTTTCTTT
v_gene: TRBV19; abundance: few; d_gene: -; j_gene: TRBJ2-6; CDR3aa: CASSNLGSGANVLTF; CDR3nt: TGTGCCAGTAGTAATTTGGGGTCTGGGGCCAACGTCCTGACTTTC
v_gene: TRBV20-1; abundance: few; d_gene: -; j_gene: TRBJ1-1; CDR3aa: CSASPGQTLLNTEAFF; CDR3nt: TGCAGTGCTAGCCCCGGACAAACTCTTTTGAACACTGAAGCTTTCTTT